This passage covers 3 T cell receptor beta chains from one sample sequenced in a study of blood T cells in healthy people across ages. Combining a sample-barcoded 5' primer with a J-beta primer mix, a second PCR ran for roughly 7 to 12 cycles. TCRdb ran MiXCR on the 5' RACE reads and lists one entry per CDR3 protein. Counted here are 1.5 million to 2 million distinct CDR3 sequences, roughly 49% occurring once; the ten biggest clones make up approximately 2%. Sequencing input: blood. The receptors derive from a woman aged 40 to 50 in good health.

The CDR3, as DNA: TGTGCCAGCAGTGAAATAGCGGGGGTGGAGACCCAGTACTTC. Protein: CASSEIAGVETQYF. V usage is TRBV6-1 and J usage is TRBJ2-5; 9 bases are shared with TRBD2. The CDR3 totals 14 residues. Germline CDR1 MNHNS, CDR2 SASEGT. Trimming at V came to 2 bases and at J to 5 bases, leaving 3 bases not matched to a gene.

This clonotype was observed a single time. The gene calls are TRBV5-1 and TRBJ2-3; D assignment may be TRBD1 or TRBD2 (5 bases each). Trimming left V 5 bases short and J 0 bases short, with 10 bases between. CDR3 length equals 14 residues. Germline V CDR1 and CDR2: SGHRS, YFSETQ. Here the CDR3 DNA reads TGCGCCAGCAGGCCCCGGGACAGCACAGATACGCAGTATTTT. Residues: CASRPRDSTDTQYF.

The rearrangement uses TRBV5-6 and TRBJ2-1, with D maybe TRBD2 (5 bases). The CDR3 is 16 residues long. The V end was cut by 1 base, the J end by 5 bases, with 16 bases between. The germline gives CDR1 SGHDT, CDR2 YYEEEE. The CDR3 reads CASSLTSREADNEQFF. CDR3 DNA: TGTGCCAGCAGCTTGACGTCTCGGGAAGCAGACAATGAGCAGTTCTTC.